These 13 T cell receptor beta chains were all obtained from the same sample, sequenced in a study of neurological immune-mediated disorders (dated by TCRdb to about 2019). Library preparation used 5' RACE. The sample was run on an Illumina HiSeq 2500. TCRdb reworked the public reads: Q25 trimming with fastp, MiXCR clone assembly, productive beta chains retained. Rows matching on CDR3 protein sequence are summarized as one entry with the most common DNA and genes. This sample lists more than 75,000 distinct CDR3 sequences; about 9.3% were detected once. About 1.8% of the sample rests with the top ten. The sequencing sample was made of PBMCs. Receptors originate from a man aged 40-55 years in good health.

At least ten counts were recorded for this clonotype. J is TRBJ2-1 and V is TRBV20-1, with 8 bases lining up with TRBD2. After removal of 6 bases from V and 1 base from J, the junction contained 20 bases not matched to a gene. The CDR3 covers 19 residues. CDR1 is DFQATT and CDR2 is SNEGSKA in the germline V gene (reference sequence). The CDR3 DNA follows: TGCAGTGCCCATGTACTCTGGGCCGGGGGGGCAGGGTCCTACAATGAGCAGTTCTTC. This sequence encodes CSAHVLWAGGAGSYNEQFF.

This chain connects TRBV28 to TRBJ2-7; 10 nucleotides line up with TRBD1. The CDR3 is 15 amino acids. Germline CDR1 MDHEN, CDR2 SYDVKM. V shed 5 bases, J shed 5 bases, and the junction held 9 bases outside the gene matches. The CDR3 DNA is TGTGCCAGCAGTGCCATCGGGACAGGGGAGAACGAGCAGTACTTC. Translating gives CASSAIGTGENEQYF. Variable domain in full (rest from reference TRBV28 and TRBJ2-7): DVKVTQSSRYLVKRTGEKVFLECVQDMDHENMFWYRQDPGLGLRLIYFSYDVKMKEKGDIPEGYSVSREKKERFSLILESASTNQTSMYLCASSAIGTGENEQYFGPGTRLTVT.

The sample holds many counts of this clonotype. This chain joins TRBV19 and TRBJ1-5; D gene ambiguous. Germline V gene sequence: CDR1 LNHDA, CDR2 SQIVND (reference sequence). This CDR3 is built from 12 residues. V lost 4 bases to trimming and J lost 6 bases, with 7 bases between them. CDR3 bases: TGTGCCAGTAGTACCCGTTCTCAGCCCCAGCATTTT. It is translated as CASSTRSQPQHF. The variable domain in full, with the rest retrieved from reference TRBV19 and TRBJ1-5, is DGGITQSPKYLFRKEGQNVTLSCEQNLNHDAMYWYRQDPGQGLRLIYYSQIVNDFQKGDIAEGYSVSREKKESFPLTVTSAQKNPTAFYLCASSTRSQPQHFGDGTRLSIL.

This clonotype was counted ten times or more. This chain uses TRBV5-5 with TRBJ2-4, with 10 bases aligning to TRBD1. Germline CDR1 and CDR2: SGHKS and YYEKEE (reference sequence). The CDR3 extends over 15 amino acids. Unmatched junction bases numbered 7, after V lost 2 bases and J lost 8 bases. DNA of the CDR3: TGTGCCAGCAGCTTCGGAGACAGGGGGCTTGACATTCAGTACTTC. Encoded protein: CASSFGDRGLDIQYF.

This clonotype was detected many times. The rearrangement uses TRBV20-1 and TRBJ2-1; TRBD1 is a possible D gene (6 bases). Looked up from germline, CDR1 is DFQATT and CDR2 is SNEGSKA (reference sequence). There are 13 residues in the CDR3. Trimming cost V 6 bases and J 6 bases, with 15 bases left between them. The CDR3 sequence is CSAAKRGSNEQFF. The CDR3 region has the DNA TGCAGTGCGGCAAAAAGGGGGTCCAATGAGCAGTTCTTC.

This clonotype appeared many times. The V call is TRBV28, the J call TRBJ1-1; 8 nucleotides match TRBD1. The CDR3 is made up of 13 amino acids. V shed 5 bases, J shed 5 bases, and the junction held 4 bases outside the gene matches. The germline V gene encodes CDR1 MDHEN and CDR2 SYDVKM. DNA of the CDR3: TGTGCCAGCAGTAACAACAGGGGGACTGAAGCTTTCTTT. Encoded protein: CASSNNRGTEAFF.

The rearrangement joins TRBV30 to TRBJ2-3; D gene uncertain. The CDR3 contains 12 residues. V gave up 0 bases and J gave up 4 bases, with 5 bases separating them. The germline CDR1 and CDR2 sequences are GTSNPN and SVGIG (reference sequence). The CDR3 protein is CAWSVLADTQYF. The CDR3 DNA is TGTGCCTGGAGTGTATTAGCAGATACGCAGTATTTT.

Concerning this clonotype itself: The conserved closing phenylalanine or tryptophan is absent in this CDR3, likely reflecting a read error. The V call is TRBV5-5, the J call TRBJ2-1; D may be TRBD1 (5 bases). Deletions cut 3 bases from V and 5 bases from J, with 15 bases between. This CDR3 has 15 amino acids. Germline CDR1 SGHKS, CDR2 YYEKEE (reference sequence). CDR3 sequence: CASSSPGMIHNEQFS. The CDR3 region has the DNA TGTGCCAGCAGCTCCCCAGGGATGATACACAATGAGCAGTTCTCC.

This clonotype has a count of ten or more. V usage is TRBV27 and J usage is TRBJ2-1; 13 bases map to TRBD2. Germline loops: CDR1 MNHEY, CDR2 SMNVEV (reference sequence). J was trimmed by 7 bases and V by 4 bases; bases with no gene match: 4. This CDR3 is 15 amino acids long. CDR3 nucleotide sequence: TGTGCCAGCAGTTGGGGACTAGCGGGGAAAAATGAGCAGTTCTTC. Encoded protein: CASSWGLAGKNEQFF.

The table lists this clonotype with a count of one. CDR3 bases: TGTGCCAGCAGTTTGAGGGATCCCATTTACAATGAGCAGTTCTTC. Its translation is CASSLRDPIYNEQFF. J is TRBJ2-1 and V is TRBV27, with D perhaps matching TRBD2 (5 bases). V dropped 3 bases and J dropped 4 bases, with 13 bases sitting between them. Germline lookup yields CDR1 MNHEY and CDR2 SMNVEV (reference sequence). This CDR3 comprises 15 residues.

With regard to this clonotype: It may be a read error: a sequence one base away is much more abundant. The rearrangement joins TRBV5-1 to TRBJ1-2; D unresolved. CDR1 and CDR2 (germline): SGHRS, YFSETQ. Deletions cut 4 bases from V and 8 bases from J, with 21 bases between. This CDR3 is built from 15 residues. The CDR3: CASSRTDERAGGYTF. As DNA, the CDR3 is TGCGCCAGCAGCCGAACGGACGAGAGAGCTGGAGGCTACACCTTC.

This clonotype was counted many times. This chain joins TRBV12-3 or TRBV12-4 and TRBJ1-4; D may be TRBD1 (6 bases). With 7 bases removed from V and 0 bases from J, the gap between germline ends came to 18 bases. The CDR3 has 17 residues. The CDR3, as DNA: TGTGCCAGCATGGAACGGGGGCGAGGGGCAACTAATGAAAAACTGTTTTTT. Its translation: CASMERGRGATNEKLFF.

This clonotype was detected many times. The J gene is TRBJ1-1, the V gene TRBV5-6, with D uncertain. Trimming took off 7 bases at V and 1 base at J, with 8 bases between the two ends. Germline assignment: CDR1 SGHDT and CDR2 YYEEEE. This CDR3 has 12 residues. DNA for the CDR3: TGTGCCAGCGCCTCCGGGAACACTGAAGCTTTCTTT. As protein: CASASGNTEAFF.